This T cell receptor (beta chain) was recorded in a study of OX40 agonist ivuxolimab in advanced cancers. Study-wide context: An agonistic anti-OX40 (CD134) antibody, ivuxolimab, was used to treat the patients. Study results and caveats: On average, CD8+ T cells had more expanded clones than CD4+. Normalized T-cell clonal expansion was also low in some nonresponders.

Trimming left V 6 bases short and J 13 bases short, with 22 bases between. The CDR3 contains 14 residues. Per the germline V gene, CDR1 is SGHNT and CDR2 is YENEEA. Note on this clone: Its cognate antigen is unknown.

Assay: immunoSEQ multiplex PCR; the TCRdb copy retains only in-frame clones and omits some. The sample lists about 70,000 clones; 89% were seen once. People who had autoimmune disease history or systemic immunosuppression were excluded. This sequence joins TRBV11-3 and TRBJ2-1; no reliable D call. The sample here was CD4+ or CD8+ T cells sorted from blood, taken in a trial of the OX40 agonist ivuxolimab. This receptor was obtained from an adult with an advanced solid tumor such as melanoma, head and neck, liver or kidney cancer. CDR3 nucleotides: TGTGCCAGCAGTCTTAGATCTAGGGCCCCCCGACAGTTCTTC. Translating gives CASSLRSRAPRQFF.